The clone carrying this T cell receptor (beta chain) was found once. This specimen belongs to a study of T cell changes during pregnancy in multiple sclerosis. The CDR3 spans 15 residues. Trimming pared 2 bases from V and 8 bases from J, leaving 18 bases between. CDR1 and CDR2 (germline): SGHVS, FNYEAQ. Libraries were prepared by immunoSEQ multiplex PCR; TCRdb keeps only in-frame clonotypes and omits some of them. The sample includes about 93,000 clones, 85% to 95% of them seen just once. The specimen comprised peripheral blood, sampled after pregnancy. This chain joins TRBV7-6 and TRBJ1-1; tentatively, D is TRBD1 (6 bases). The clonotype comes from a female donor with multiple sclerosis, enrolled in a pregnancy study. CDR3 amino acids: CASSLRIGLDSEAFF. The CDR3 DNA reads TGTGCCAGCAGCTTAAGGATTGGCCTGGACAGCGAAGCTTTCTTT.